This T cell receptor beta chain was found in a study of monozygotic twins with inflammatory bowel disease. This CDR3 comprises 15 residues. CDR1 is KGHSH and CDR2 is LQKENI in the germline V gene. Every TCR library consumed around 3,300 ng of total RNA. TCRdb re-called the 5' RACE reads and gives one entry per CDR3 protein, without DNA. There are roughly 330,000 distinct CDR3 sequences in the sample, with under 2.5% held by the top ten. V gene TRBV18 combines with J gene TRBJ1-1; the D call from TCRdb, TRBD1, cannot be confirmed without DNA. Source material: blood. This clonotype was obtained from a human donor with ulcerative colitis or Crohn's disease, or a healthy co-twin of an affected twin (not recorded which). The CDR3 spells CASSPQQGGNTEAFF.